Shown below are 5 T cell receptor beta chains from a single sample sequenced in a study of response to subunit inactivated influenza vaccine. TCRdb ran MiXCR on the RT-PCR reads and lists one entry per CDR3 protein. The sample records a few hundred thousand distinct CDR3 sequences, 12% to 15% being singletons. This sample comprised PBMCs from blood, obtained 11 to 12 days after vaccination. The receptors were gathered from a man aged 45-60 years who received an inactivated influenza vaccine.

The gene calls are TRBV7-2 and TRBJ1-2, with 7 bases identical to TRBD1. The V gene end was trimmed by 5 bases and the J gene end by 4 bases; junction bases not matched to a gene: 7. CDR1 is SGHTA, CDR2 FQGNSA, per germline. This CDR3 contains 14 residues. The CDR3 DNA follows: TGTGCCAGCAGCCTCTCGTACAGGGGCTATGGCTACACCTTC. It codes for CASSLSYRGYGYTF. The whole variable domain, filled in from reference TRBV7-2 and TRBJ1-2, reads GAGVSQSPSNKVTEKGKDVELRCDPISGHTALYWYRQSLGQGLEFLIYFQGNSAPDKSGLPSDRFSAERTGGSVSTLTIQRTQQEDSAVYLCASSLSYRGYGYTFGSGTRLTVV.

This clonotype was detected a few times. The chain recombines TRBV18 with TRBJ2-1; D might be TRBD1 (5 bases). The V end lost 6 bases, the J end lost 7 bases, and 16 bases lay between the germline ends. Germline V gene sequence: CDR1 KGHSH, CDR2 LQKENI. CDR3 length: 14 residues. The CDR3 spells CASSPNPQGNEQFF. In DNA, the CDR3 is TGTGCCAGCTCCCCCAACCCTCAGGGTAATGAGCAGTTCTTC.

This chain links TRBV28 with TRBJ2-7; no definite D call. Trimming took off 7 bases at V and 1 base at J, with 8 bases between the two ends. The CDR3 contains 12 residues. CDR1 is MDHEN and CDR2 is SYDVKM in the germline V gene. In DNA form, the CDR3 reads TGTGCCAGCAATACCGGGTCCTACGAGCAGTACTTC. Translated: CASNTGSYEQYF. The full variable domain, its missing parts supplied by reference TRBV28 and TRBJ2-7, is DVKVTQSSRYLVKRTGEKVFLECVQDMDHENMFWYRQDPGLGLRLIYFSYDVKMKEKGDIPEGYSVSREKKERFSLILESASTNQTSMYLCASNTGSYEQYFGPGTRLTVT.

The sample holds a few counts of this clonotype. CDR3 amino acids: CASSALLKGRKETQYF. The DNA for the CDR3 is TGTGCCAGCAGCGCCCTTTTAAAGGGTAGGAAAGAGACCCAGTACTTC. V usage is TRBV5-8 and J usage is TRBJ2-5, with D uncertain. Germline CDR1 is SGHTS and CDR2 is YDEGEE. V lost 4 bases and J lost 3, with 19 bases in between. CDR3 length: 16 residues.

The rearrangement joins TRBV4-3 to TRBJ1-6, with D maybe TRBD1 (5 bases). V gave up 4 bases and J gave up 0 bases, with 10 bases separating them. The germline V gene encodes CDR1 LGHNA and CDR2 YSLEER. This CDR3 region has 16 residues. The CDR3 DNA reads TGCGCCAGCAGCCGGGACTCGAGCTCCTATAATTCACCCCTCCACTTT. Amino acids: CASSRDSSSYNSPLHF.